The next 22 T cell receptor beta chains were all read from a single sample in a study of T cell clonotyping in hematopoietic cell transplantation. The time point here: recipient sample about 28 days before transplant, after cytoreduction. Sequencing used immunoSEQ multiplex PCR; TCRdb keeps in-frame clones, though not all of them. Of about 41,000 clones in the sample, around 84% were seen once. The sample was peripheral blood mononuclear cells, taken before stem cell transplant. The receptors come from a man aged 55 to 69 with acute myeloid leukemia. Some clones in this sample may be carry-over from other donors' samples.

This clone appeared a single time. The CDR3 region has the DNA TGTGCCAGCAGCCCCGAGGCGGCTAGCACAGATACGCAGTATTTT. Residues: CASSPEAASTDTQYF. This sequence joins TRBV7-3 and TRBJ2-3; D remains ambiguous. Germline CDR1 SGHTA, CDR2 FQGTGA. Between the trimmed V and J ends, which lost 5 bases and 0 bases, there was a span of 12 bases. CDR3 length: 15 amino acids.

The genes are TRBV2 and TRBJ1-5; no clear D. The germline CDR1 and CDR2 sequences are SNHLY and FYNNEI. V lost 4 bases to trimming and J lost 4 bases, with 11 bases between them. The CDR3 runs 14 residues. This CDR3 reads CASSGGSVNQPQHF. DNA of the CDR3: TGTGCCAGCAGTGGTGGGTCGGTTAATCAGCCCCAGCATTTT.

The chain has TRBV28 and TRBJ1-4, with 10 nucleotides matching TRBD1. V lost 4 bases and J lost 6; bases outside the gene matches: 2. This CDR3 has 14 amino acids. Germline CDR1 reads MDHEN; CDR2 reads SYDVKM. CDR3 protein: CASSSGQGYEKLFF. CDR3 bases: TGTGCCAGCAGTTCGGGACAGGGGTATGAAAAACTGTTTTTT.

This clone was detected once. This chain links TRBV20-1 with TRBJ2-7; D unresolved. Trimming left V 6 bases short and J 5 bases short, with 11 bases between. The CDR3 is made up of 11 amino acids. Germline CDR1 and CDR2: DFQATT and SNEGSKA (reference sequence). The CDR3 is CSATLVNEQYF. CDR3 coding DNA: TGCAGTGCCACCCTAGTTAACGAGCAGTACTTC.

The chain carries TRBV7-9 and TRBJ1-1; the D gene is possibly TRBD1 (5 bases). The CDR3 runs 14 residues. The V end lost 2 bases, the J end lost 1 base, and 8 bases lay between the germline ends. The V gene's germline CDR1 is SEHNR and CDR2 FQNEAQ (reference sequence). CDR3 coding DNA: TGTGCCAGCAGCTTACAGGGACCGAACACTGAAGCTTTCTTT. Protein product: CASSLQGPNTEAFF.

A few counts support this clone. This chain uses TRBV6-5 with TRBJ1-2; 7 bases line up with TRBD1. CDR3 size: 13 residues. The trim removed 2 bases at V and 3 bases at J, leaving 0 bases unmatched. Germline CDR1 MNHEY, CDR2 SVGAGI. The CDR3 here is CASSYDRDYGYTF. CDR3 nucleotide sequence: TGTGCCAGCAGTTACGACAGGGACTATGGCTACACCTTC.

The chain is built from TRBV4-1 and TRBJ2-7, with D perhaps assigned TRBD1 or TRBD2 (5 bases each). V gave up 5 bases and J gave up 3 bases, with 11 bases separating them. Germline V gene sequence: CDR1 MGHRA, CDR2 YSYEKL. This CDR3 is 13 amino acids long. The CDR3 DNA sequence: TGCGCCAGCAGCGTGGGGGATTTCTACGAGCAGTACTTC. Protein sequence: CASSVGDFYEQYF.

To note about this clone: The junction does not match germline at one end; this may be a read error. The chain joins TRBV29-1 to TRBJ1-1; 7 positions agree with TRBD1. The CDR3 runs 9 residues. Germline V CDR1 and CDR2: SQVTM, ANQGSEA. The CDR3 nucleotides are TGCAGCGATTCCGGGGACAGAGGATTT. It specifies CSDSGDRGF.

This rearrangement joins TRBV27 to TRBJ1-4; possible D gene TRBD1, 6 bases. CDR3 length: 15 residues. Germline V gene lookup returns CDR1 MNHEY and CDR2 SMNVEV (reference sequence). The V end was cut by 1 base, the J end by 5 bases, with 11 bases between. The CDR3 region has the DNA TGTGCCAGCAGTTTATTTGGGACAAGCAATGAAAAACTGTTTTTT. It codes for CASSLFGTSNEKLFF.

The V and J genes are TRBV11-2 and TRBJ1-4; the D is unclear. The CDR3 has 16 amino acids. V dropped 2 bases and J dropped 0 bases, with 10 bases sitting between them. Germline V gene sequence: CDR1 SGHAT, CDR2 FQNNGV. This CDR3 is CASSLTWEATNEKLFF. The CDR3, as DNA: TGTGCCAGCAGCTTAACCTGGGAAGCAACTAATGAAAAACTGTTTTTT.

This chain joins TRBV7-9 and TRBJ1-6; D gene ambiguous. The CDR3 extends over 16 amino acids. Trimming cost V 5 bases and J 3 bases, with 14 bases left between them. Germline CDR1 reads SEHNR; CDR2 reads FQNEAQ (reference sequence). The CDR3 is CASSQRLQGYNSPLHF. The CDR3 coding sequence is TGTGCCAGCAGCCAAAGACTCCAAGGCTATAATTCACCCCTCCACTTT. Full variable domain (outside the CDR3, taken from reference TRBV7-9 and TRBJ1-6): DTGVSQNPRHKITKRGQNVTFRCDPISEHNRLYWYRQTLGQGPEFLTYFQNEAQLEKSRLLSDRFSAERPKGSFSTLEIQRTEQGDSAMYLCASSQRLQGYNSPLHFGNGTRLTVT.

The rearrangement joins TRBV30 to TRBJ1-2; D gene unclear. CDR1 and CDR2 (germline): GTSNPN, SVGIG (reference sequence). V lost 2 bases to trimming and J lost 4 bases, with 14 bases between them. The CDR3 runs to 14 residues. The CDR3 loop reads CAWSITTAGYGYTF. As DNA, the CDR3 is TGTGCCTGGAGTATTACGACGGCAGGCTATGGCTACACCTTC.

The chain recombines TRBV28 with TRBJ1-5, with D maybe TRBD1 (5 bases). The germline V gene encodes CDR1 MDHEN and CDR2 SYDVKM. There are 15 residues in the CDR3. Trimming shortened V by 7 bases and J by 9 bases, and 22 bases separated the two germline ends. This chain's CDR3 is CASITPGAPGVPQHF. The CDR3 DNA sequence: TGTGCCAGCATTACCCCCGGGGCGCCGGGGGTGCCCCAGCATTTT. Combining the CDR3 with reference TRBV28 and TRBJ1-5 gives the whole variable domain DVKVTQSSRYLVKRTGEKVFLECVQDMDHENMFWYRQDPGLGLRLIYFSYDVKMKEKGDIPEGYSVSREKKERFSLILESASTNQTSMYLCASITPGAPGVPQHFGDGTRLSIL.

The chain is built from TRBV30 and TRBJ1-6; D is ambiguous. Trimming removed 0 bases from V and 7 bases from J, with 7 bases in between. Per germline, CDR1 GTSNPN and CDR2 SVGIG (reference sequence). CDR3 length: 13 amino acids. CDR3 loop: CAWSVDGNSPLHF. CDR3 DNA: TGTGCCTGGAGTGTAGATGGGAATTCACCCCTCCACTTT.

The chain employs TRBV5-4 and TRBJ2-7, with 7 bases that match TRBD1. Germline-derived CDR1 and CDR2 are SGHNT and YYREEE (reference sequence). This CDR3 spans 15 amino acids. J lost 4 bases, V lost 4 bases, and 11 bases had no gene match. The CDR3 region is CASSHGTVISYEQYF. The CDR3 DNA sequence: TGTGCCAGCAGCCACGGGACAGTTATCAGTTACGAGCAGTACTTC.

The chain carries TRBV5-1 and TRBJ1-1, with 7 bases matching TRBD1. CDR1 is SGHRS, CDR2 YFSETQ, per germline. The CDR3 is 14 amino acids. J was trimmed by 4 bases and V by 0 bases; bases with no gene match: 3. The CDR3 loop is CASSLGQGGTEAFF. Written as DNA, the CDR3 is TGCGCCAGCAGCTTGGGACAGGGTGGCACTGAAGCTTTCTTT.

The J gene is TRBJ1-4, the V gene TRBV7-2; D unresolved. The CDR3 sequence is 13 residues long. Germline CDR1 SGHTA, CDR2 FQGNSA. Trimming took off 5 bases at V and 0 bases at J, with 4 bases between the two ends. CDR3: CASSQPTNEKLFF. The DNA for the CDR3 is TGTGCCAGCAGCCAGCCAACTAATGAAAAACTGTTTTTT.

The rearrangement uses TRBV10-3 and TRBJ2-7, with a possible D match to TRBD1 (6 bases). V gave up 2 bases and J gave up 0 bases, with 11 bases separating them. CDR3 length: 15 amino acids. CDR1 is ENHRY, CDR2 SYGVKD, per germline. The CDR3, as DNA: TGTGCCATCAGTGAGCGTCAGGGGATCTCCTACGAGCAGTACTTC. Its translation: CAISERQGISYEQYF.

This clone was counted between two and nine times. V and J are TRBV5-1 and TRBJ1-2, with 7 bases matching TRBD1. CDR1 and CDR2 (germline): SGHRS, YFSETQ. Trimming took 3 bases from V and 7 from J; bases not matched to a gene: 3. This CDR3 contains 12 residues. The DNA for the CDR3 is TGCGCCAGCAGCTATGACAGGGTTGGCTACACCTTC. This translates into CASSYDRVGYTF.

This rearrangement joins TRBV19 to TRBJ1-5; 7 bases line up with TRBD1. There are 15 residues in the CDR3. V gave up 4 bases and J gave up 9 bases; unmatched junction bases: 12. The germline CDR1 and CDR2 sequences are LNHDA and SQIVND (reference sequence). In DNA form, the CDR3 reads TGTGCCAGTAGTACCCGACAGGGTCTTTATATGCCCCAGCATTTT. Translated, it gives CASSTRQGLYMPQHF.

This clone was detected only once. The chain combines TRBV28 with TRBJ1-6; no clear D. Germline V lookup: CDR1 MDHEN, CDR2 SYDVKM. The length of the CDR3 is 13 residues. The V end lost 5 bases, the J end lost 8 bases, and 10 bases lay between the germline ends. The CDR3 DNA reads TGTGCCAGCAGTCCTTCCCGAGATTCACCCCTCCACTTT. It translates to CASSPSRDSPLHF.

The rearrangement uses TRBV4-3 and TRBJ2-7; tentatively, D is TRBD1 (6 bases). V lost 2 bases and J lost 1, with 12 bases in between. This CDR3 is 15 amino acids long. Germline V gives CDR1 LGHNA, CDR2 YSLEER. DNA of the CDR3: TGCGCCAGCAGCCAAAAGCCGGGACAATCCTACGAGCAGTACTTC. Translated: CASSQKPGQSYEQYF.